This is a list of T cell receptor beta chains from one sample in a study of blood T cell repertoires in COVID-19. Sequencing was performed with immunoSEQ multiplex PCR; in TCRdb, only in-frame clones are kept and a portion is missing. The sample has 190,000 or so clones, around 85% seen once. Material for sequencing was peripheral blood. These receptors came from a woman in her seventies with acute or convalescent COVID-19. CDR3s include the opening cysteine and the closing phenylalanine or tryptophan. D genes are given only for firm matches. Some rows mark clone size as missing; the rest say once, few, many or name a class of expanded clone.

13	TRBV7-2	-	TRBJ2-1	once	CASSQQGYNEQFF	TGTGCCAGCAGTCAACAGGGATATAATGAGCAGTTCTTC
19	TRBV9	TRBD2	TRBJ2-2	-	CASSGGTSGGVGDTGELFF	TGTGCCAGCAGCGGAGGGACTAGCGGGGGAGTGGGCGACACCGGGGAGCTGTTTTTT
16	TRBV2	-	TRBJ1-6	-	CASTRDASAYNSPLHF	TGTGCCAGCACGCGGGACGCCTCCGCTTATAATTCACCCCTCCACTTT
16	TRBV11-2	-	TRBJ2-5	-	CASGRTHSGLQETQYF	TGTGCCAGCGGGAGGACCCATAGCGGTCTCCAAGAGACCCAGTACTTC
14	TRBV5-4	TRBD1	TRBJ1-6	-	CASSWDSQNSPLHF	TGTGCCAGCAGCTGGGACAGCCAGAATTCACCCCTCCACTTT
15	TRBV7-2	-	TRBJ1-6	few	CASSLSRDYNSPLHF	TGTGCCAGCAGCCTTTCGAGGGACTATAATTCACCCCTCCACTTT
15	TRBV2	TRBD1	TRBJ2-2	-	CASSDRGLDTGELFF	TGTGCCAGCAGTGACAGGGGGCTAGACACCGGGGAGCTGTTTTTT
13	TRBV23-1	-	TRBJ1-1	once	CASPPDRNTEAFF	TGCGCCAGTCCTCCTGACAGAAACACTGAAGCTTTCTTT
15	TRBV7-8	-	TRBJ2-6	-	CASSDGVAGANVLTF	TGTGCCAGCAGCGACGGGGTGGCTGGGGCCAACGTCCTGACTTTC
15	TRBV6-5	TRBD1	TRBJ1-6	-	CASIRDRGSNSPLHF	TGTGCCAGCATCCGGGACAGGGGATCAAATTCACCCCTCCACTTT
13	TRBV5-6	TRBD2	TRBJ2-7	once	CASSRPAGGEQYF	TGTGCCAGCAGCAGACCCGCGGGAGGGGAGCAGTACTTC
13	TRBV5-1	-	TRBJ1-1	-	CASSLDRGVKAFF	TGCGCCAGCAGCTTGGATCGCGGCGTTAAAGCTTTCTTT
11	TRBV19	-	TRBJ2-7	-	CASSLFGEQYF	TGTGCCAGTAGTTTATTCGGCGAGCAGTACTTC
15	TRBV6-5	-	TRBJ2-7	-	CASSTSGTIAYEQYF	-
17	TRBV14	TRBD2	TRBJ2-3	-	CASSQGLLPGGTDTQYF	TGTGCCAGCAGCCAAGGCCTCCTACCGGGGGGGACAGATACGCAGTATTTT